These T cell receptor beta chains were read from a single sample in a study of cytomegalovirus exposure and HLA in healthy donors. Here immunoSEQ multiplex PCR was the method, and the copy in TCRdb shows in-frame clones only, minus some. The table has about 160,000 clones, approximately 81% seen once. Sequencing was performed on PBMCs. The receptors shown here come from a man between 18 and 35 years old in good health and CMV-seronegative. The CDR3 runs from the conserved cysteine through the conserved F or W. Each record gives: CDR3 protein, CDR3 DNA, J gene, V gene, clone size, D gene. The D gene is left open where the match is weak. Expanded clones are given a class, and other clones once, few, many or no size at all.

cdr3_aa: CASRAADRFNYGYTF; cdr3_nt: TGTGCCAGCAGGGCAGCAGACAGATTTAACTATGGCTACACCTTC; j_call: TRBJ1-2; v_call: TRBV28; clone_size: -; d_call: -
cdr3_aa: CASTLTGASYEQYF; cdr3_nt: TGTGCCAGCACCTTAACAGGGGCGAGCTACGAGCAGTACTTC; j_call: TRBJ2-7; v_call: TRBV28; clone_size: few; d_call: TRBD1
cdr3_aa: CASSTLGRSRKNIQYF; cdr3_nt: TGTGCCAGCAGCACCCTGGGGAGGAGTCGCAAAAACATTCAGTACTTC; j_call: TRBJ2-4; v_call: TRBV21-1; clone_size: -; d_call: -
cdr3_aa: CASSLYRWDGVLFYGYTF; cdr3_nt: TGTGCCAGCAGCTTATACAGGTGGGATGGAGTTTTGTTCTATGGCTACACCTTC; j_call: TRBJ1-2; v_call: TRBV7-4; clone_size: -; d_call: -
cdr3_aa: CASSLDQGSNQPQHF; cdr3_nt: TGCGCCAGCAGCTTGGATCAGGGAAGCAATCAGCCCCAGCATTTT; j_call: TRBJ1-5; v_call: TRBV5-1; clone_size: -; d_call: -
cdr3_aa: CATSIPDRNSPLHF; cdr3_nt: TGTGCCACCAGCATCCCGGACAGGAATTCACCCCTCCACTTT; j_call: TRBJ1-6; v_call: TRBV15; clone_size: -; d_call: TRBD1
cdr3_aa: CASALRGKSSYEQYF; cdr3_nt: TGTGCTAGTGCCCTGAGGGGGAAGAGCTCCTACGAGCAGTACTTC; j_call: TRBJ2-7; v_call: TRBV12-5; clone_size: -; d_call: -
cdr3_aa: CASSQDGRGYEQYF; cdr3_nt: TGTGCCAGCAGCCAAGATGGCAGGGGCTACGAGCAGTACTTC; j_call: TRBJ2-7; v_call: TRBV14; clone_size: -; d_call: -
cdr3_aa: CASSQGGGVRYGYTF; cdr3_nt: TGCGCCAGCAGCCAAGGGGGGGGAGTACGCTATGGCTACACCTTC; j_call: TRBJ1-2; v_call: TRBV4-1; clone_size: -; d_call: -
cdr3_aa: CASSLGTGDGTDTQYF; cdr3_nt: TGTGCCAGCAGCCTCGGGACAGGGGATGGGACAGATACGCAGTATTTT; j_call: TRBJ2-3; v_call: TRBV4-2; clone_size: once; d_call: TRBD1
cdr3_aa: CASSPGYGYTF; cdr3_nt: TGTGCCAGCAGTCCAGGGTACGGCTACACCTTC; j_call: TRBJ1-2; v_call: TRBV2; clone_size: -; d_call: -
cdr3_aa: CASSATGGEGGELFF; cdr3_nt: TGTGCCAGCAGCGCAACAGGGGGCGAAGGCGGGGAGCTGTTTTTT; j_call: TRBJ2-2; v_call: TRBV11-1; clone_size: -; d_call: TRBD1
cdr3_aa: CASSSPGTGGEEQYF; cdr3_nt: TGTGCCAGCAGTTCTCCCGGGACCGGGGGGGAGGAGCAGTACTTC; j_call: TRBJ2-7; v_call: TRBV28; clone_size: -; d_call: TRBD2
cdr3_aa: CASSEGAGGLWEEQFF; cdr3_nt: TGTGCCAGCAGTGAAGGGGCAGGGGGCCTGTGGGAGGAGCAGTTCTTC; j_call: TRBJ2-1; v_call: TRBV6-4; clone_size: once; d_call: TRBD1
cdr3_aa: CASSSRGGGNEKLFF; cdr3_nt: TGCGCCAGCAGCTCCAGGGGCGGGGGGAATGAAAAACTGTTTTTT; j_call: TRBJ1-4; v_call: TRBV5-1; clone_size: -; d_call: -
cdr3_aa: CASSVDSYNEQFF; cdr3_nt: TGTGCCAGCAGTGTGGACAGCTACAATGAGCAGTTCTTC; j_call: TRBJ2-1; v_call: TRBV7-3; clone_size: -; d_call: -
cdr3_aa: CASSLSGLAGGLGETQYF; cdr3_nt: TGTGCCAGCAGTTTATCCGGACTAGCGGGGGGGCTTGGGGAGACCCAGTACTTC; j_call: TRBJ2-5; v_call: TRBV28; clone_size: -; d_call: TRBD2
cdr3_aa: CATSGQGVYQPQHF; cdr3_nt: TGTGCCACCAGCGGTCAGGGGGTCTATCAGCCCCAGCATTTT; j_call: TRBJ1-5; v_call: TRBV15; clone_size: -; d_call: TRBD1
cdr3_aa: CAISDLQVEQYF; cdr3_nt: TGTGCCATCAGTGACCTCCAGGTCGAGCAGTACTTC; j_call: TRBJ2-7; v_call: TRBV10-3; clone_size: -; d_call: -
cdr3_aa: CASSDGGWVADTQYF; cdr3_nt: TGTGCCAGCAGTGACGGGGGGTGGGTAGCAGATACGCAGTATTTT; j_call: TRBJ2-3; v_call: TRBV6-1; clone_size: -; d_call: TRBD2
cdr3_aa: CASSPPQAQGNYGYTF; cdr3_nt: TGCGCCAGCAGCCCGCCGCAGGCCCAGGGAAACTATGGCTACACCTTC; j_call: TRBJ1-2; v_call: TRBV4-1; clone_size: -; d_call: -
cdr3_aa: CAISESTGGSDEKLFF; cdr3_nt: TGTGCCATCAGTGAGTCAACGGGGGGCAGTGATGAAAAACTGTTTTTT; j_call: TRBJ1-4; v_call: TRBV10-3; clone_size: -; d_call: -
cdr3_aa: CASTPGVGFRGNQPQHF; cdr3_nt: TGTGCCAGTACCCCGGGGGTGGGGTTTCGTGGCAATCAGCCCCAGCATTTT; j_call: TRBJ1-5; v_call: TRBV19; clone_size: -; d_call: -
cdr3_aa: CASSREPPASYNEQFF; cdr3_nt: TGTGCCAGCAGTCGGGAACCACCCGCCTCCTACAATGAGCAGTTCTTC; j_call: TRBJ2-1; v_call: TRBV28; clone_size: -; d_call: -
cdr3_aa: CASSDATRKPNTIYF; cdr3_nt: TGTGCCAGCAGTGACGCCACTCGTAAGCCGAACACCATATATTTT; j_call: TRBJ1-3; v_call: TRBV2; clone_size: -; d_call: -
cdr3_aa: CASSSRDRGFYEQYF; cdr3_nt: TGTGCCAGCAGCAGCCGGGACAGGGGCTTCTACGAGCAGTACTTC; j_call: TRBJ2-7; v_call: TRBV13; clone_size: -; d_call: TRBD1
cdr3_aa: CASSYSSGRYEQYF; cdr3_nt: TGTGCCAGCAGCTATTCTAGCGGGAGATACGAGCAGTACTTC; j_call: TRBJ2-7; v_call: TRBV6-4; clone_size: -; d_call: TRBD2
cdr3_aa: CASSLRTVSYEQYF; cdr3_nt: TGCGCCAGCAGCCTTCGGACAGTCTCCTACGAGCAGTACTTC; j_call: TRBJ2-7; v_call: TRBV4-1; clone_size: -; d_call: -
cdr3_aa: CASSPGTGLYEQYF; cdr3_nt: TGTGCCAGCAGCCCCGGGACAGGACTATACGAGCAGTACTTC; j_call: TRBJ2-7; v_call: TRBV6-6; clone_size: -; d_call: TRBD1
cdr3_aa: CASSPRGTTNEQFF; cdr3_nt: TGTGCCAGCAGCCCGAGGGGGACAACCAATGAGCAGTTCTTC; j_call: TRBJ2-1; v_call: TRBV7-8; clone_size: -; d_call: -
cdr3_aa: CASSPGGETQYF; cdr3_nt: TGTGCCAGCAGCCCCGGGGGAGAGACCCAGTACTTC; j_call: TRBJ2-5; v_call: TRBV14; clone_size: -; d_call: -
cdr3_aa: CATSRVPQGAENEQFF; cdr3_nt: TGTGCCACCAGCAGAGTGCCACAGGGGGCGGAGAATGAGCAGTTCTTC; j_call: TRBJ2-1; v_call: TRBV15; clone_size: -; d_call: TRBD1
cdr3_aa: CASSLAQGKMTYEQYF; cdr3_nt: TGTGCCAGCAGTTTAGCCCAGGGGAAGATGACCTACGAGCAGTACTTC; j_call: TRBJ2-7; v_call: TRBV28; clone_size: -; d_call: -
cdr3_aa: CSVEPLGGTDTQYF; cdr3_nt: TGCAGCGTTGAACCCCTAGGTGGCACAGATACGCAGTATTTT; j_call: TRBJ2-3; v_call: TRBV29-1; clone_size: -; d_call: -
cdr3_aa: CATSRPTTSGSYNEQFF; cdr3_nt: TGTGCCACCAGCAGACCCACGACTAGCGGCTCCTACAATGAGCAGTTCTTC; j_call: TRBJ2-1; v_call: TRBV15; clone_size: once; d_call: TRBD2
cdr3_aa: CASSPVGQGRRWGDTQYF; cdr3_nt: TGTGCCAGCAGCCCAGTGGGACAGGGTAGGCGTTGGGGAGATACGCAGTATTTT; j_call: TRBJ2-3; v_call: TRBV5-5; clone_size: -; d_call: TRBD1
cdr3_aa: CASSFRVRYEQYF; cdr3_nt: TGTGCCAGCAGTTTCCGGGTGAGGTACGAGCAGTACTTC; j_call: TRBJ2-7; v_call: TRBV28; clone_size: few; d_call: -
cdr3_aa: CASSGRDRERTGNTIYF; cdr3_nt: TGTGCCAGCAGCGGACGGGACAGGGAAAGAACTGGAAACACCATATATTTT; j_call: TRBJ1-3; v_call: TRBV5-5; clone_size: -; d_call: TRBD1
cdr3_aa: CASSESDSLSGNTIYF; cdr3_nt: TGCGCCAGCAGCGAATCGGACAGTCTCTCTGGAAACACCATATATTTT; j_call: TRBJ1-3; v_call: TRBV5-1; clone_size: -; d_call: -
cdr3_aa: CASGQGQAAGANVLTF; cdr3_nt: TGCGCCAGCGGACAGGGGCAGGCTGCTGGGGCCAACGTCCTGACTTTC; j_call: TRBJ2-6; v_call: TRBV5-1; clone_size: -; d_call: TRBD1